A selection of T cell receptor beta chains follows, all from one sample in a study of cytotoxic CD8 clonotypes in ibrutinib-treated CLL. Clones were read by immunoSEQ multiplex PCR, and TCRdb kept only the in-frame ones, dropping some. The sample has a few hundred thousand clones; about 77% are singletons. The starting material was PBMCs, obtained before ibrutinib treatment. These TCRs come from a human donor with chronic lymphocytic leukemia. CDR3s include the opening cysteine and the closing phenylalanine or tryptophan. A D gene is named only where the DNA matches it firmly. A clone size is listed for some rows: how often the clone was seen (once, few, many), or a class if it is expanded.

j_call: TRBJ2-7
d_call: TRBD1
v_call: TRBV10-1
clone_size: few
cdr3_aa: CASSTGQEDYEQYF
cdr3_nt: TGCGCCAGCAGTACGGGACAGGAGGATTACGAGCAGTACTTC

j_call: TRBJ1-1
d_call: .
v_call: TRBV6-1
clone_size: .
cdr3_aa: CASLFVGNTEAFF
cdr3_nt: TGTGCCAGCCTATTCGTAGGGAACACTGAAGCTTTCTTT

j_call: TRBJ1-3
d_call: TRBD1
v_call: TRBV4-2
clone_size: .
cdr3_aa: CASREQGRGNTIYF
cdr3_nt: TGTGCCAGCCGTGAACAGGGGAGGGGAAACACCATATATTTT

j_call: TRBJ2-5
d_call: .
v_call: TRBV7-9
clone_size: .
cdr3_aa: CASSRRDFGSKETQYF
cdr3_nt: TGTGCCAGCAGCCGCAGGGACTTTGGGTCAAAAGAGACCCAGTACTTC

j_call: TRBJ2-2
d_call: .
v_call: TRBV7-2
clone_size: .
cdr3_aa: CASSPSPGLDTGELFF
cdr3_nt: TGTGCCAGCAGCCCGTCACCGGGACTTGACACCGGGGAGCTGTTTTTT

j_call: TRBJ2-7
d_call: .
v_call: TRBV7-2
clone_size: few
cdr3_aa: CASSNQGPGEQYF
cdr3_nt: TGTGCCAGCAGCAACCAGGGCCCTGGCGAGCAGTACTTC

j_call: TRBJ1-1
d_call: .
v_call: TRBV18
clone_size: few
cdr3_aa: CASSPSRDTEAFF
cdr3_nt: TGTGCCAGCTCACCTTCGAGGGACACTGAAGCTTTCTTT

j_call: TRBJ1-5
d_call: .
v_call: TRBV5-1
clone_size: .
cdr3_aa: CASSLSGGNQPQHF
cdr3_nt: TGCGCCAGCAGCTTGTCTGGGGGCAATCAGCCCCAGCATTTT

j_call: TRBJ2-7
d_call: .
v_call: TRBV7-2
clone_size: few
cdr3_aa: CASSPGISAYEQYF
cdr3_nt: TGTGCCAGCAGTCCCGGGATCTCCGCTTACGAGCAGTACTTC

j_call: TRBJ2-1
d_call: TRBD2
v_call: TRBV9
clone_size: .
cdr3_aa: CASSGHTSGSYNEQFF
cdr3_nt: TGTGCCAGCAGCGGACACACTAGCGGGTCCTACAATGAGCAGTTCTTC

j_call: TRBJ2-7
d_call: .
v_call: TRBV2
clone_size: .
cdr3_aa: CASSYPSLEQYF
cdr3_nt: TGTGCCAGCAGTTATCCGAGCCTCGAGCAGTACTTC

j_call: TRBJ2-3
d_call: .
v_call: TRBV30
clone_size: .
cdr3_aa: CAWRGGVWADTQYF
cdr3_nt: TGTGCCTGGAGGGGAGGCGTGTGGGCAGATACGCAGTATTTT

j_call: TRBJ1-2
d_call: .
v_call: TRBV6-1
clone_size: .
cdr3_aa: CASSEFPRGYTF
cdr3_nt: TGTGCCAGCAGTGAATTCCCGAGAGGCTACACCTTC

j_call: TRBJ1-1
d_call: TRBD1
v_call: TRBV5-1
clone_size: once
cdr3_aa: CASRSGTGNSEAFF
cdr3_nt: TGCGCCAGCAGATCTGGGACAGGGAATTCTGAAGCTTTCTTT

j_call: TRBJ2-7
d_call: .
v_call: TRBV30
clone_size: .
cdr3_aa: CAWSGNRAEQYF
cdr3_nt: TGTGCCTGGAGTGGAAACAGGGCAGAGCAGTACTTC

j_call: TRBJ2-2
d_call: .
v_call: TRBV27
clone_size: .
cdr3_aa: CASSFRPHGNTGELFF
cdr3_nt: TGTGCCAGCAGTTTTCGTCCCCACGGTAACACCGGGGAGCTGTTTTTT

j_call: TRBJ1-1
d_call: .
v_call: TRBV5-4
clone_size: .
cdr3_aa: CASSPSIDTEAFF
cdr3_nt: TGTGCCAGCAGCCCATCGATTGACACTGAAGCTTTCTTT

j_call: TRBJ2-7
d_call: .
v_call: TRBV27
clone_size: .
cdr3_aa: CASSFRRGGGTYEQYF
cdr3_nt: TGTGCCAGCAGTTTTCGAAGAGGGGGAGGGACCTACGAGCAGTACTTC

j_call: TRBJ2-3
d_call: .
v_call: TRBV5-4
clone_size: .
cdr3_aa: CASSLAEGTDTQYF
cdr3_nt: TGTGCCAGCAGCTTGGCGGAAGGCACAGATACGCAGTATTTT

j_call: TRBJ2-3
d_call: .
v_call: TRBV7-7
clone_size: .
cdr3_aa: CASSPGVASTDTQYF
cdr3_nt: TGTGCTAGCAGCCCCGGGGTAGCATCCACAGATACGCAGTATTTT

j_call: TRBJ1-1
d_call: .
v_call: TRBV10-3
clone_size: .
cdr3_aa: CAISESSQGWTEAFF
cdr3_nt: TGTGCCATCAGTGAGTCGAGTCAGGGCTGGACTGAAGCTTTCTTT

j_call: TRBJ2-7
d_call: TRBD1
v_call: TRBV9
clone_size: .
cdr3_aa: CASSFGTVPYEQYF
cdr3_nt: TGTGCCAGCAGCTTTGGGACAGTACCTTACGAGCAGTACTTC

j_call: TRBJ2-7
d_call: TRBD1
v_call: TRBV6-6
clone_size: .
cdr3_aa: CASSPPDRAWEQYF
cdr3_nt: TGTGCCAGCAGTCCACCGGACAGGGCGTGGGAGCAGTACTTC

j_call: TRBJ2-6
d_call: TRBD1
v_call: TRBV7-9
clone_size: once
cdr3_aa: CASSPRTGGRGANVLTF
cdr3_nt: TGTGCCAGCAGCCCTCGGACAGGGGGGCGTGGGGCCAACGTCCTGACTTTC

j_call: TRBJ2-1
d_call: .
v_call: TRBV5-6
clone_size: once
cdr3_aa: CASSLGGSHSYNEQFF
cdr3_nt: TGTGCCAGCAGCTTGGGGGGCAGTCACTCCTACAATGAGCAGTTCTTC

j_call: TRBJ2-3
d_call: TRBD1
v_call: TRBV11-3
clone_size: once
cdr3_aa: CASSLRQGTDTQYF
cdr3_nt: TGTGCCAGCAGCCTCCGACAGGGGACAGATACGCAGTATTTT

j_call: TRBJ2-7
d_call: TRBD1
v_call: TRBV5-1
clone_size: .
cdr3_aa: CASSFHGRQGENYEQYF
cdr3_nt: TGCGCCAGCAGCTTCCATGGGCGACAGGGGGAGAACTACGAGCAGTACTTC

j_call: TRBJ1-4
d_call: .
v_call: TRBV20-1
clone_size: few
cdr3_aa: CSARSNEKLFF
cdr3_nt: TGCAGTGCCCGGTCTAATGAAAAACTGTTTTTT

j_call: TRBJ2-7
d_call: .
v_call: TRBV6-1
clone_size: .
cdr3_aa: CASSEFGGTINEQYF
cdr3_nt: TGTGCCAGCAGTGAATTCGGCGGGACAATCAACGAGCAGTACTTC

j_call: TRBJ1-5
d_call: .
v_call: TRBV5-6
clone_size: few
cdr3_aa: CASSLGGVQPQHF
cdr3_nt: TGTGCCAGCAGTCTCGGGGGAGTACAGCCCCAGCATTTT

j_call: TRBJ1-2
d_call: .
v_call: TRBV28
clone_size: .
cdr3_aa: CASRMGGDYGYTF
cdr3_nt: TGTGCCAGCCGGATGGGGGGCGACTATGGCTACACCTTC

j_call: TRBJ2-1
d_call: TRBD2
v_call: TRBV6-5
clone_size: .
cdr3_aa: CASRRGLGGYNEQFF
cdr3_nt: TGTGCCAGCAGGCGCGGACTAGGCGGGTACAATGAGCAGTTCTTC

j_call: TRBJ1-1
d_call: TRBD1
v_call: TRBV6-1
clone_size: .
cdr3_aa: CASKRTGRTEAFF
cdr3_nt: TGTGCCAGCAAAAGGACAGGGAGGACTGAAGCTTTCTTT